This T cell receptor (beta chain) is from a study of shared clonotypes between healthy human individuals. Sequencing used immunoSEQ multiplex PCR; TCRdb keeps in-frame clones, though not all of them. Found here are about 2 million clones, over 85% of them singletons; the top ten hold less than 1.5%. The naive CD8 fraction comprised CD45RO-negative cells positively selected for CCR7 and excluded terminally differentiated effector memory CD45RA+ cells. J lost 6 bases, V lost 11 bases, and 21 bases had no gene match. This CDR3 spans 18 amino acids. Per germline, CDR1 LGHNA and CDR2 YSLEER. Details on this clone: Its antigen is not identified.

Notes on the study in general: Sampling covered blood only; tissue repertoires likely differ.

Sequenced: naive CD8+ T cells sorted from blood. The chain is built from TRBV4-3 and TRBJ2-3; 12 bases map to TRBD2. The sequence came from a man aged 18 to 29 in good health. The CDR3 loop is CAGLVFGPASGRGDTQYF. CDR3 in DNA: TGCGCCGGCCTCGTATTTGGTCCCGCTAGCGGGAGGGGGGATACGCAGTATTTT.